Reported below is one T cell receptor (beta chain). Only in-frame clones appear in the TCRdb table, and some are missing; sequencing was by immunoSEQ multiplex PCR. This sample has 75,000 or so clones, with roughly 90% found just once. Trimming at V came to 7 bases and at J to 6 bases, leaving 4 bases not matched to a gene. The CDR3 runs 14 residues. The germline V gene has CDR1 MNHEY and CDR2 SMNVEV (reference sequence). The data stem from a study of blood T cell repertoires in COVID-19. Study at large: Sites in the United States, Italy and Spain provided acute and convalescent COVID-19 samples.

This clonotype originated in an older man with acute or convalescent COVID-19. Sequences were obtained from peripheral blood. The chain uses TRBV27 and TRBJ2-1; 12 positions match TRBD2. Here the CDR3 reads CASTLAGGSNEQFF. In DNA, the CDR3 is TGTGCCAGCACGCTAGCGGGAGGGAGCAATGAGCAGTTCTTC.